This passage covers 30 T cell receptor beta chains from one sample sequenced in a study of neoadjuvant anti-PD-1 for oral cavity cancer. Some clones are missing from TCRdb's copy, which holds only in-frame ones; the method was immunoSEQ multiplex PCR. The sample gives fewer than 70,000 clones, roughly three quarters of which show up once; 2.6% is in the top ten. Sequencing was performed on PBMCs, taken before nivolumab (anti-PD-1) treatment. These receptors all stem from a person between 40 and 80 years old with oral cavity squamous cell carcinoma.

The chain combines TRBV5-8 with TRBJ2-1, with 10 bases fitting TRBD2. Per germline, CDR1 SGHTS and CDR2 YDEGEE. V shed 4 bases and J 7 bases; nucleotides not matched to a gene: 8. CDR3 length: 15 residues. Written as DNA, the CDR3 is TGTGCCAGCAGCGGCTTTAGCGGGAGGACGAATGAGCAGTTCTTC. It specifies CASSGFSGRTNEQFF.

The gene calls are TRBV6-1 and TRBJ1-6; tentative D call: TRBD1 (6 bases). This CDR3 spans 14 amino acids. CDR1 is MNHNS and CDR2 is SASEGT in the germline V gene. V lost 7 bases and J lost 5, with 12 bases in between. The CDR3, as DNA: TGTGCCAGCAAGCGGGGGACAAATAATTCACCCCTCCACTTT. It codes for CASKRGTNNSPLHF.

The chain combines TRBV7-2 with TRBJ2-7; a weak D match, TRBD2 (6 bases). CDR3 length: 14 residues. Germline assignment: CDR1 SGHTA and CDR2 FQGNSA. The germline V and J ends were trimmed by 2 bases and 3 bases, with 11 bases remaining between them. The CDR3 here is CASSLSLTSYEQYF. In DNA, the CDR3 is TGTGCCAGCAGCTTATCCCTGACTAGCTACGAGCAGTACTTC.

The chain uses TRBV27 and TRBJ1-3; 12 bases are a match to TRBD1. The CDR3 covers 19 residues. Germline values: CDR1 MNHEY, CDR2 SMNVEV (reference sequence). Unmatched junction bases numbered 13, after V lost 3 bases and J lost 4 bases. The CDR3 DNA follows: TGTGCCAGCAGTTTGACTAAACCGGGACAGGGGGCAACCGGAAACACCATATATTTT. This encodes CASSLTKPGQGATGNTIYF.

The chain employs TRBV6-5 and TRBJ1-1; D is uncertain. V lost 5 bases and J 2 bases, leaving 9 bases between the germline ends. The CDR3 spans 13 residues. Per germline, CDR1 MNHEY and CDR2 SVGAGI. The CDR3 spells CASSRAGNTEAFF. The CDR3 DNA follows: TGTGCCAGCAGTAGGGCGGGAAACACTGAAGCTTTCTTT.

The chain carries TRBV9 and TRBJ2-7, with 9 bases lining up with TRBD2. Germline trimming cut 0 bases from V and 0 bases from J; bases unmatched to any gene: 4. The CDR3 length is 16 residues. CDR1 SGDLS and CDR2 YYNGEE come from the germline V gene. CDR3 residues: CASSVGLADSSYEQYF. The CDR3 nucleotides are TGTGCCAGCAGCGTAGGACTAGCGGACAGCTCCTACGAGCAGTACTTC.

The CDR3 region has the DNA TGTGCCAGCAGTGAACAGTCTTCCAATGAGCAGTTCTTC. Encoded protein: CASSEQSSNEQFF. The chain has TRBV2 and TRBJ2-1; the D is unclear. This CDR3 is built from 13 residues. Deletions cut 2 bases from V and 6 bases from J, with 8 bases between. Germline CDR1 SNHLY, CDR2 FYNNEI.

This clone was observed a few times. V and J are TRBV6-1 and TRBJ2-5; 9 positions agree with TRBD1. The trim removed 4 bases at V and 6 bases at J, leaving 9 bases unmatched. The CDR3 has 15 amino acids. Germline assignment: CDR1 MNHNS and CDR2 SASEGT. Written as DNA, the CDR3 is TGTGCCAGCAGTGTCCTAGGACAGGGGAAGAAGACCCAGTACTTC. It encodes CASSVLGQGKKTQYF.

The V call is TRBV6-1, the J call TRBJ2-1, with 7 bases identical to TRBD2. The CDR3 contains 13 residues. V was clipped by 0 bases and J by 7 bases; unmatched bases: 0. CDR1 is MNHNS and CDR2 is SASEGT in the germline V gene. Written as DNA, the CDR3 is TGTGCCAGCAGTGAAGCGGGGGGGAATGAGCAGTTCTTC. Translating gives CASSEAGGNEQFF.

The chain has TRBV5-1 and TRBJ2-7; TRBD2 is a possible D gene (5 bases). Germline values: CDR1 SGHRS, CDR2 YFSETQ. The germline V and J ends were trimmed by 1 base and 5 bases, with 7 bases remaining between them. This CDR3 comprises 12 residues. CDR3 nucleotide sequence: TGCGCCAGCAGCTTGCCGGGGAACGAGCAGTACTTC. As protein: CASSLPGNEQYF.

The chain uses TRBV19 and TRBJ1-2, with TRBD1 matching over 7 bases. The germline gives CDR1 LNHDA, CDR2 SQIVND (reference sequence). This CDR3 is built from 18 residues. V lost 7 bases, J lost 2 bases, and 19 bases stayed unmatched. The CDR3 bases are TGTGCCAGTACTTCATCGTGGTGGCAGGGGGAGGGCAACTATGGCTACACCTTC. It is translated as CASTSSWWQGEGNYGYTF.

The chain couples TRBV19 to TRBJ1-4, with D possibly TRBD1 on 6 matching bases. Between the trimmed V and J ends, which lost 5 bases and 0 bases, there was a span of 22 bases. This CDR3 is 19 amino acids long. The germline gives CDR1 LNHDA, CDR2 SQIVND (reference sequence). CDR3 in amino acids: CASSYAGRQDLTTNEKLFF. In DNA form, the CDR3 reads TGTGCCAGTAGTTACGCTGGGAGACAGGATCTTACAACTAATGAAAAACTGTTTTTT.

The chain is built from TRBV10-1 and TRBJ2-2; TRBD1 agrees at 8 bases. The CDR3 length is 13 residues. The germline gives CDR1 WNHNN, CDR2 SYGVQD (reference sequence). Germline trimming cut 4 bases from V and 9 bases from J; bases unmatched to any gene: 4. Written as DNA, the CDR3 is TGCGCCAGCAGTGGACAGGGGACCCGGGAGCTGTTTTTT. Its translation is CASSGQGTRELFF.

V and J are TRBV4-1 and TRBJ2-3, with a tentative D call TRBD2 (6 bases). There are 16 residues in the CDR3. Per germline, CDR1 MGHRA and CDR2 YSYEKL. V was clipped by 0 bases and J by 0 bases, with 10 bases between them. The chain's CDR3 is CASSQEKGTSTDTQYF. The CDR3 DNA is TGCGCCAGCAGCCAAGAGAAGGGGACTAGCACAGATACGCAGTATTTT.

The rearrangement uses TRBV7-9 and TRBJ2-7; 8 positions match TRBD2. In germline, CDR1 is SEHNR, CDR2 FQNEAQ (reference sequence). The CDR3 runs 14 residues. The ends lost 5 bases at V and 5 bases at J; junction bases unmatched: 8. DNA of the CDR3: TGTGCCAGCAGCCATGCGGGGGGCCAGGACGAGCAGTACTTC. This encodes CASSHAGGQDEQYF.

DNA for the CDR3: TGTGCTAGTGGTTTGACGGACAGCAACACTGAAGCTTTCTTT. Translation: CASGLTDSNTEAFF. The chain recombines TRBV12-5 with TRBJ1-1, with TRBD1 as a possible D gene (6 bases). Trimming removed 2 bases from V and 2 bases from J, with 9 bases in between. Germline CDR1 reads LGHNT; CDR2 reads FRNRAP. The CDR3 extends over 14 amino acids.

CDR3 protein: CASSLVGSSRDGGELFF. CDR3 coding DNA: TGTGCCAGCAGCTTGGTCGGGAGTTCGCGGGATGGCGGGGAGCTGTTTTTT. V and J are TRBV5-6 and TRBJ2-2, with D possibly being TRBD2 (6 bases). Germline V gene lookup returns CDR1 SGHDT and CDR2 YYEEEE. With 0 bases removed from V and 7 bases from J, the gap between germline ends came to 19 bases. The CDR3 consists of 17 residues.

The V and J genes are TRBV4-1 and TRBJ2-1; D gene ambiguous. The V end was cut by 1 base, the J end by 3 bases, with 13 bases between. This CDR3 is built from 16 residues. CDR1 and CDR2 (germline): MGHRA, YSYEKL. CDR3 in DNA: TGCGCCAGCAGCCAAGTGGACCTGATTATCTACAATGAGCAGTTCTTC. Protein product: CASSQVDLIIYNEQFF.

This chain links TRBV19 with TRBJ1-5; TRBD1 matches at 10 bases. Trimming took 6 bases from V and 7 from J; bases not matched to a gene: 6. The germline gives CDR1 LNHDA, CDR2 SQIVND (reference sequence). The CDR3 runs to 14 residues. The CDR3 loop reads CASSVPGQGQPQHF. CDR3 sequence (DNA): TGTGCCAGTAGCGTCCCGGGACAGGGGCAGCCCCAGCATTTT.

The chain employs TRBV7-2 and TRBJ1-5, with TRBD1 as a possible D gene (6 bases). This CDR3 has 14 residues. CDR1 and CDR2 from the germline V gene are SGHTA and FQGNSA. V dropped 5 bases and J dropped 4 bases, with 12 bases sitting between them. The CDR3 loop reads CASSPGTPNQPQHF. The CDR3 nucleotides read TGTGCCAGCAGCCCCGGGACACCGAATCAGCCCCAGCATTTT.

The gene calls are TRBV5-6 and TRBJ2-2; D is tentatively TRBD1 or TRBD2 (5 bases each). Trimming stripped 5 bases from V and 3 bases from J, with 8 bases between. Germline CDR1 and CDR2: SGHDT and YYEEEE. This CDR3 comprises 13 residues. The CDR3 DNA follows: TGTGCCAGCAGACGGGGCTACACCGGGGAGCTGTTTTTT. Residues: CASRRGYTGELFF.

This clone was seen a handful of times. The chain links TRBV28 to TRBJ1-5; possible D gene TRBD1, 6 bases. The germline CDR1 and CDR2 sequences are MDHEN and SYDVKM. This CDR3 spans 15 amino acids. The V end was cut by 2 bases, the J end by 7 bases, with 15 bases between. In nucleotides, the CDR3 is TGTGCCAGCAGTTTAACTTCGGACAGACGACAGCCCCAGCATTTT. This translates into CASSLTSDRRQPQHF. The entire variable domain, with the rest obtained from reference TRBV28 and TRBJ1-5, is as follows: DVKVTQSSRYLVKRTGEKVFLECVQDMDHENMFWYRQDPGLGLRLIYFSYDVKMKEKGDIPEGYSVSREKKERFSLILESASTNQTSMYLCASSLTSDRRQPQHFGDGTRLSIL.

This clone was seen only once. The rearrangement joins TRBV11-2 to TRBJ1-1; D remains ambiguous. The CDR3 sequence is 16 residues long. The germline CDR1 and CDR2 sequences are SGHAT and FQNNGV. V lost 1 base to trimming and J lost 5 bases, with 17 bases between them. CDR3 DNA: TGTGCCAGCAGCTTAGCAACGGCAGCCCTATGGACTGAAGCTTTCTTT. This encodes CASSLATAALWTEAFF. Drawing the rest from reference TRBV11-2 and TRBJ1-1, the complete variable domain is EAGVAQSPRYKIIEKRQSVAFWCNPISGHATLYWYQQILGQGPKLLIQFQNNGVVDDSQLPKDRFSAERLKGVDSTLKIQPAKLEDSAVYLCASSLATAALWTEAFFGQGTRLTVV.

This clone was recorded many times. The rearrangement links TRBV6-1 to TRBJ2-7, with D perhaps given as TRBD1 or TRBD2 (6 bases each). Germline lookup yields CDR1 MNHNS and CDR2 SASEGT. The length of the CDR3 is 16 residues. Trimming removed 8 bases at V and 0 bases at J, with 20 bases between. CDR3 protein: CASRGVMGGLSYEQYF. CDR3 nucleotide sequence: TGTGCCAGCCGTGGAGTGATGGGGGGCCTCTCCTACGAGCAGTACTTC.

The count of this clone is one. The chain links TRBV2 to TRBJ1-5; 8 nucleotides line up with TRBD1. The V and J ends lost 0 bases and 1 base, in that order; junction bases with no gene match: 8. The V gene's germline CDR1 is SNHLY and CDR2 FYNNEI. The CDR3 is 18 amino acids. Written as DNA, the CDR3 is TGTGCCAGCAGTGAAGCGCTTCAGGGGGCAGGGAGCAATCAGCCCCAGCATTTT. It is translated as CASSEALQGAGSNQPQHF.

The CDR3 spells CASSPVWGGQDEQYF. CDR3 sequence (DNA): TGTGCCAGCAGTCCGGTCTGGGGGGGCCAAGACGAGCAGTACTTC. The gene calls are TRBV11-2 and TRBJ2-7, with D tentatively TRBD2 (7 bases). The length of the CDR3 is 15 residues. Deletions cut 6 bases from V and 5 bases from J, with 20 bases between. CDR1 is SGHAT and CDR2 is FQNNGV in the germline V gene.

This CDR3 is CASSQERTGVQPQHF. CDR3 sequence (DNA): TGCGCCAGCAGCCAAGAGAGGACAGGGGTTCAGCCCCAGCATTTT. The chain carries TRBV4-1 and TRBJ1-5; TRBD1 matches at 9 bases. The germline V gene encodes CDR1 MGHRA and CDR2 YSYEKL. The J segment lost 6 bases and the V segment lost 0 bases, leaving 3 bases of the junction unmatched. CDR3 length equals 15 residues.

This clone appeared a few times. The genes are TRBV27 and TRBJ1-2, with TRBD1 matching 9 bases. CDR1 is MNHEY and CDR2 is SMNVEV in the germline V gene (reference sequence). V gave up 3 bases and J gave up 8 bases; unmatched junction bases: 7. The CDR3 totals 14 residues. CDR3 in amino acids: CASSLAGTGSGYTF. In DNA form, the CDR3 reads TGTGCCAGCAGTTTGGCCGGGACAGGGAGCGGCTACACCTTC.

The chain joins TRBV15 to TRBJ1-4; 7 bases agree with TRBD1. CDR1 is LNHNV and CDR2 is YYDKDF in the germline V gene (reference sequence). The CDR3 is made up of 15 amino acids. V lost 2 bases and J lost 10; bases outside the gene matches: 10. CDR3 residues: CATSRRGTDATKLFF. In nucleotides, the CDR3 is TGTGCCACCAGCAGAAGGGGGACAGACGCCACAAAACTGTTTTTT.

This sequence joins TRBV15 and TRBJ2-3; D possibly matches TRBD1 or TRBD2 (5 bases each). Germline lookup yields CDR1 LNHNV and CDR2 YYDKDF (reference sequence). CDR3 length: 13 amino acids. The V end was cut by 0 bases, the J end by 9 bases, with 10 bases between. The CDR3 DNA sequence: TGTGCCACCAGCAGAGATAGAGGGGACACGCAGTATTTT. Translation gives CATSRDRGDTQYF.